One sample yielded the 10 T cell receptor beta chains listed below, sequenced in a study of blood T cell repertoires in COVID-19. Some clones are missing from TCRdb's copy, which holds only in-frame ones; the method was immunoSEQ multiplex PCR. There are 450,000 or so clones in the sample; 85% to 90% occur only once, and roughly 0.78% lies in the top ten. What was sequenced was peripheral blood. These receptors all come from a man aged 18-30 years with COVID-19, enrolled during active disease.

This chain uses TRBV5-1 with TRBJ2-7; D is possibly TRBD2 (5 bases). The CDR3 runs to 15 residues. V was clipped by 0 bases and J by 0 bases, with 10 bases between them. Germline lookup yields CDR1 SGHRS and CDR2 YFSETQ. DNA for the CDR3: TGCGCCAGCAGCTTGGAACCTAGCAGCTCCTACGAGCAGTACTTC. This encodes CASSLEPSSSYEQYF.

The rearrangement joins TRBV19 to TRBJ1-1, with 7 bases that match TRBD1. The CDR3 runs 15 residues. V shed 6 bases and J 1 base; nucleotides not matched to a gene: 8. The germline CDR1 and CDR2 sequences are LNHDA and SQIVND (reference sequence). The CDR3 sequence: CASRVAGTANTEAFF. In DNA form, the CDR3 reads TGTGCCAGTAGGGTCGCCGGGACAGCGAACACTGAAGCTTTCTTT. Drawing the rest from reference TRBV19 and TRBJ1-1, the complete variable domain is DGGITQSPKYLFRKEGQNVTLSCEQNLNHDAMYWYRQDPGQGLRLIYYSQIVNDFQKGDIAEGYSVSREKKESFPLTVTSAQKNPTAFYLCASRVAGTANTEAFFGQGTRLTVV.

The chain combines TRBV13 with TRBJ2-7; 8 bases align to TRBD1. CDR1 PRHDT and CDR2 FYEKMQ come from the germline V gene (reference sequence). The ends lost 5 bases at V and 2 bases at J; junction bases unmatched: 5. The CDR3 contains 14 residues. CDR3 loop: CASSPWTGTYEQYF. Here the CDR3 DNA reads TGTGCCAGCAGCCCCTGGACAGGGACCTACGAGCAGTACTTC. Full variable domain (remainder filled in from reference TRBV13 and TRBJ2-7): AAGVIQSPRHLIKEKRETATLKCYPIPRHDTVYWYQQGPGQDPQFLISFYEKMQSDKGSIPDRFSAQQFSDYHSELNMSSLELGDSALYFCASSPWTGTYEQYFGPGTRLTVT.

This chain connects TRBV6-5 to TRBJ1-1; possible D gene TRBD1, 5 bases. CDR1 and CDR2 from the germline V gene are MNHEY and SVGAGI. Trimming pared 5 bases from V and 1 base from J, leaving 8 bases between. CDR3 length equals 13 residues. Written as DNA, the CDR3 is TGTGCCAGCAGTATTACAGGGAACACTGAAGCTTTCTTT. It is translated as CASSITGNTEAFF.

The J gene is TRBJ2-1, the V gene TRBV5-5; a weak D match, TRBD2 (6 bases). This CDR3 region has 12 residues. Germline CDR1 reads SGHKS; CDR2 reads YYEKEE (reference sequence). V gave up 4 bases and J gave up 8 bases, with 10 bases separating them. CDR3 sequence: CASSALAYEQFF. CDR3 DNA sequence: TGTGCCAGCAGCGCACTAGCCTATGAGCAGTTCTTC.

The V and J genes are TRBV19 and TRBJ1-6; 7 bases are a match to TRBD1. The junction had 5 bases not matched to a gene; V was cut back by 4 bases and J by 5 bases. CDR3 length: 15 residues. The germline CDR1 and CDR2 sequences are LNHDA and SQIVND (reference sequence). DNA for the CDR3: TGTGCCAGTAGTAGGGACAGATTAGATAATTCACCCCTCCACTTT. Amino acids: CASSRDRLDNSPLHF.

In DNA form, the CDR3 reads TGTGCCAGCAGCTTGATCCTAATGCACAATCAGCCCCAGCATTTT. Its protein is CASSLILMHNQPQHF. The chain links TRBV5-6 to TRBJ1-5; no reliable D call. Per germline, CDR1 SGHDT and CDR2 YYEEEE. This CDR3 is built from 15 residues. V gave up 1 base and J gave up 3 bases, with 11 bases separating them.

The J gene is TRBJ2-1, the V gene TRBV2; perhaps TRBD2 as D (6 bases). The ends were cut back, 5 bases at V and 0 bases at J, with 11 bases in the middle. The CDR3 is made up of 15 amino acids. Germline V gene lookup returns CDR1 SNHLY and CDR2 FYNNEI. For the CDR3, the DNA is TGTGCCAGCAGTCGGCGGGGTGACTCCTACAATGAGCAGTTCTTC. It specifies CASSRRGDSYNEQFF. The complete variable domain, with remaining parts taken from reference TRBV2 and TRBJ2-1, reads EPEVTQTPSHQVTQMGQEVILRCVPISNHLYFYWYRQILGQKVEFLVSFYNNEISEKSEIFDDQFSVERPDGSNFTLKIRSTKLEDSAMYFCASSRRGDSYNEQFFGPGTRLTVL.

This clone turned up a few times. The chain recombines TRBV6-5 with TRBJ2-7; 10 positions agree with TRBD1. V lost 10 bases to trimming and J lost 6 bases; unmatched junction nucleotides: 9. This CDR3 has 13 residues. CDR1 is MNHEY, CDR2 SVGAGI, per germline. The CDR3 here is CATQGTGAPEQYF. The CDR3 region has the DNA TGTGCCACCCAGGGGACAGGGGCTCCCGAGCAGTACTTC.

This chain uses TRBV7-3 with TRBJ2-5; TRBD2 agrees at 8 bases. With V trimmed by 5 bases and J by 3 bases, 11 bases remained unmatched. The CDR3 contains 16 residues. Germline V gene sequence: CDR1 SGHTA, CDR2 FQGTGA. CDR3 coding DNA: TGTGCCAGCAGCCCGTTTTTGGTAGCGGGAAAAGAGACCCAGTACTTC. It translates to CASSPFLVAGKETQYF.